This T cell receptor beta chain derives from a study of CD8+ T cells in alopecia areata. Notes on the study in general: Scalp clonality and expanded CD8+ clones among the top 100 showed significant decreases with tofacitinib.

The treatment: oral pan-JAK inhibitor, 5-10 mg twice daily. TCR sequencing used cDNA made by reverse transcription of extracted RNA. Generated by immunoSEQ multiplex PCR, the TCRdb table keeps only in-frame clones and is missing some. There are approximately 210,000 clones in the sample; approximately 61% occur only once, and just over 1% lies in the top ten. Concerning this clone: The antigen is not known.

CDR3 length: 12 amino acids. The V gene lost 0 bases and the J gene lost 8 bases, with 7 bases spanning the gap. Germline lookup yields CDR1 LGHNT and CDR2 FRNRAP. The V call is TRBV12-5, the J call TRBJ1-1; no firm D call. This specimen was CD4+ T cells sorted from blood, taken at week 24, from a patient treated with tofacitinib. The sequence derives from a human donor with alopecia areata. The CDR3 DNA reads as TGTGCTAGTGGTTTGGTATACGGGGAAGCTTTCTTT. As protein: CASGLVYGEAFF.